These 20 T cell receptor beta chains were sequenced from one sample in a study of blood T cell repertoires in COVID-19. Profiling relied on immunoSEQ multiplex PCR, and the TCRdb table lists in-frame clones only, not all of them. Of approximately 190,000 clones listed, approximately 80% are singletons. Sequencing was performed on peripheral blood. The source is a human donor in a cohort sampled during active COVID-19.

The chain carries TRBV24-1 and TRBJ1-5, with 8 nucleotides matching TRBD1. The CDR3 has 14 amino acids. J lost 6 bases, V lost 7 bases, and 7 bases had no gene match. Germline V gives CDR1 KGHDR, CDR2 SFDVKD. The chain's CDR3 is CATSQTGGTQPQHF. The CDR3 region has the DNA TGTGCCACCAGCCAAACAGGGGGTACTCAGCCCCAGCATTTT.

This chain uses TRBV10-3 with TRBJ2-5; maybe TRBD1 (6 bases). Germline values: CDR1 ENHRY, CDR2 SYGVKD. The V end was cut by 3 bases, the J end by 5 bases, with 10 bases between. This CDR3 comprises 13 residues. The CDR3 protein is CAISDRGGETQYF. As DNA, the CDR3 is TGTGCCATCAGTGACAGGGGCGGGGAGACCCAGTACTTC.

This rearrangement joins TRBV7-9 to TRBJ1-2; 7 nucleotides align to TRBD1. The junction had 3 bases not matched to a gene; V was cut back by 8 bases and J by 0 bases. This CDR3 is 13 amino acids long. Germline loops: CDR1 SEHNR, CDR2 FQNEAQ (reference sequence). The CDR3 DNA reads as TGTGCCAGCCGGGGGACAGCTAACTATGGCTACACCTTC. Its translation is CASRGTANYGYTF.

The chain employs TRBV2 and TRBJ2-7; 8 bases line up with TRBD1. This CDR3 spans 16 amino acids. The V gene's germline CDR1 is SNHLY and CDR2 FYNNEI. The CDR3 loop is CASREGGQDRGYEQYV. The DNA for the CDR3 is TGTGCCAGCAGGGAAGGGGGACAGGATCGTGGCTACGAGCAGTACGTC.

The genes are TRBV7-8 and TRBJ1-5, with D hard to call. Germline CDR1 is SGHVS and CDR2 is FQNEAQ. Trimming cost V 5 bases and J 4 bases, with 6 bases left between them. CDR3 length: 12 residues. Written as DNA, the CDR3 is TGTGCCAGCAGCCATACTAATCAGCCCCAGCATTTT. It specifies CASSHTNQPQHF.

The chain couples TRBV2 to TRBJ2-5; D remains ambiguous. V gave up 7 bases and J gave up 4 bases, with 16 bases separating them. The germline gives CDR1 SNHLY, CDR2 FYNNEI. The CDR3 is made up of 14 amino acids. CDR3 amino acids: CASIATPKLETQYF. In DNA, the CDR3 is TGTGCCAGCATTGCGACTCCTAAACTAGAGACCCAGTACTTC.

The chain has TRBV11-2 and TRBJ2-1, with D unresolved. V lost 7 bases and J 11 bases, leaving 15 bases between the germline ends. The CDR3 is 12 amino acids. Germline V gene sequence: CDR1 SGHAT, CDR2 FQNNGV. The CDR3 region has the DNA TGTGCCAGCACCAATACAACAAGTAAGCAGTTCTTC. The encoded protein is CASTNTTSKQFF.

The CDR3: CASSQGDPTNEKLFF. The CDR3 bases are TGTGCCAGCAGCCAGGGGGACCCAACTAATGAAAAACTGTTTTTT. The chain has TRBV7-9 and TRBJ1-4; 7 nucleotides agree with TRBD1. Germline loops: CDR1 SEHNR, CDR2 FQNEAQ (reference sequence). J lost 0 bases, V lost 5 bases, and 3 bases had no gene match. The CDR3 spans 15 residues.

The count of this clone is one. This sequence joins TRBV28 and TRBJ1-5, with unresolved D. The V end lost 8 bases, the J end lost 6 bases, and 14 bases lay between the germline ends. Germline V gene sequence: CDR1 MDHEN, CDR2 SYDVKM. The CDR3 sequence is 13 residues long. CDR3 residues: CASLGPPSQPQHF. The CDR3 bases are TGTGCCAGCCTGGGCCCCCCATCTCAGCCCCAGCATTTT.

The chain recombines TRBV9 with TRBJ2-2; 8 nucleotides line up with TRBD1. CDR3 length equals 16 residues. Germline V gives CDR1 SGDLS, CDR2 YYNGEE. The V segment lost 2 bases and the J segment 1 base; nucleotides outside the gene matches: 4. The CDR3 nucleotides read TGTGCCAGCAGCGTGCAGACAGGGGTGAACACCGGGGAGCTGTTTTTT. It codes for CASSVQTGVNTGELFF.

The chain is built from TRBV29-1 and TRBJ1-2; D perhaps matches TRBD1 (5 bases). This CDR3 is built from 14 residues. Germline V gives CDR1 SQVTM, CDR2 ANQGSEA. Trimming took 4 bases from V and 0 from J, leaving 12 bases between them. The CDR3 sequence: CSVGQSGANYGYTF. For the CDR3, the DNA is TGCAGCGTTGGACAGTCGGGAGCTAACTATGGCTACACCTTC.

This chain connects TRBV11-2 to TRBJ1-5; D remains unclear. V was pared by 5 bases and J by 1 base, with 12 bases between. CDR1 is SGHAT and CDR2 is FQNNGV in the germline V gene. There are 15 residues in the CDR3. The CDR3 nucleotides are TGTGCCAGCAGCCGGGCGGCGGGGAGCAATCAGCCCCAGCATTTT. It encodes CASSRAAGSNQPQHF.

On this clone: The same CDR3 also results from other DNA sequences found in this sample. The rearrangement uses TRBV3-1 (or the pseudogene TRBV3-2) and TRBJ2-3, with 8 bases identical to TRBD2. This CDR3 is 15 amino acids long. V lost 4 bases and J lost 0; bases outside the gene matches: 3. The V gene's germline CDR1 is LGHDT and CDR2 YNNKEL (reference sequence). In DNA, the CDR3 is TGTGCCAGCAGCCCTAGGACTAGCAGCACAGATACGCAGTATTTT. Translation: CASSPRTSSTDTQYF.

This rearrangement joins TRBV3-1 (or the pseudogene TRBV3-2) to TRBJ2-1, with D perhaps TRBD1 (5 bases). V was shortened by 1 base and J by 11 bases, with 9 bases between the two germline ends. This CDR3 is 12 amino acids long. CDR1 is LGHDT and CDR2 is YNNKEL in the germline V gene (reference sequence). CDR3 sequence: CASSQGGAKQFF. CDR3 nucleotide sequence: TGTGCCAGCAGCCAAGGTGGGGCGAAGCAGTTCTTC.

This sequence joins TRBV5-1 and TRBJ2-3, with 14 positions matching TRBD2. CDR1 and CDR2 from the germline V gene are SGHRS and YFSETQ. V shed 0 bases and J 0 bases; nucleotides not matched to a gene: 6. The CDR3 spans 19 residues. CDR3 sequence (DNA): TGCGCCAGCAGCTTGGTGGGACTAGCGGGAGCCTCTAGCACAGATACGCAGTATTTT. Encoded protein: CASSLVGLAGASSTDTQYF. The full variable domain, its missing parts supplied by reference TRBV5-1 and TRBJ2-3, is KAGVTQTPRYLIKTRGQQVTLSCSPISGHRSVSWYQQTPGQGLQFLFEYFSETQRNKGNFPGRFSGRQFSNSRSEMNVSTLELGDSALYLCASSLVGLAGASSTDTQYFGPGTRLTVL.

The rearrangement links TRBV4-1 to TRBJ1-1; tentative D call: TRBD1 (6 bases). Trimming took 0 bases from V and 7 from J, leaving 12 bases between them. The V gene's germline CDR1 is MGHRA and CDR2 YSYEKL. The CDR3 loop spans 14 amino acids. The CDR3 spells CASSQEIQGLEAFF. Here the CDR3 DNA reads TGCGCCAGCAGCCAAGAAATACAGGGCCTTGAAGCTTTCTTT.

The chain joins TRBV19 to TRBJ2-2; D is possibly TRBD1 (5 bases). V lost 6 bases to trimming and J lost 5 bases, with 16 bases between them. Germline assignment: CDR1 LNHDA and CDR2 SQIVND (reference sequence). This CDR3 is 15 amino acids long. The CDR3 nucleotides are TGTGCCAGTAGCCCCCCCCCAGGGTTGACCGGGGAGCTGTTTTTT. Residues: CASSPPPGLTGELFF.

There are a few counts of this clone. The chain joins TRBV10-3 to TRBJ1-3; tentative D call: TRBD1 (6 bases). V lost 4 bases and J lost 0, with 10 bases in between. CDR3 length: 15 residues. The germline V gene has CDR1 ENHRY and CDR2 SYGVKD. This CDR3 is CAISARGASGNTIYF. DNA for the CDR3: TGTGCCATCAGTGCCAGGGGCGCCTCTGGAAACACCATATATTTT.

The chain couples TRBV5-1 to TRBJ2-6; TRBD2 matches at 16 bases. This CDR3 spans 20 amino acids. With 0 bases clipped from V and 1 base from J, the junction kept 4 bases outside the gene matches. Germline CDR1 reads SGHRS; CDR2 reads YFSETQ. The CDR3, as DNA: TGCGCCAGCAGCTTGGAGGGGACTAGCGGGAGGGCGTCTGGGGCCAACGTCCTGACTTTC. It encodes CASSLEGTSGRASGANVLTF.

V usage is TRBV3-1 (or the pseudogene TRBV3-2) and J usage is TRBJ2-3, with a possible D match to TRBD2 (5 bases). CDR1 LGHDT and CDR2 YNNKEL come from the germline V gene (reference sequence). The CDR3 consists of 13 residues. Trimming cost V 3 bases and J 4 bases, with 8 bases left between them. For the CDR3, the DNA is TGTGCCAGCAGCCAGCGGGTCTCAGATACGCAGTATTTT. Translation gives CASSQRVSDTQYF.